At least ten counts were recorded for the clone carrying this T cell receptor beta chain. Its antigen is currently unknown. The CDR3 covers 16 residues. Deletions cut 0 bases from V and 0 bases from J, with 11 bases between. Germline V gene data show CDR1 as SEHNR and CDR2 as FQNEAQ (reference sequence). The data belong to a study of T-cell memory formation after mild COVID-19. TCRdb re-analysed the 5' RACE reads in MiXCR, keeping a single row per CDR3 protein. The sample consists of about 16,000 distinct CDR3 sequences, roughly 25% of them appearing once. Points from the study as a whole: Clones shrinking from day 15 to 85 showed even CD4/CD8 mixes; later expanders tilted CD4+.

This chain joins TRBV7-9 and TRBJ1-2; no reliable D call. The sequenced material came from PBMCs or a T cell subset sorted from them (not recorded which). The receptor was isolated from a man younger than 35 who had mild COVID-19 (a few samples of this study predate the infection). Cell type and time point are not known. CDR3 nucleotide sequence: TGTGCCAGCAGCTTAGCCTCCCAGAGAGCTAACTATGGCTACACCTTC. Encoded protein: CASSLASQRANYGYTF.